This TCR beta chain is from a study of blood T cell repertoires in COVID-19. Looking at the study overall: Samples of COVID-19 (acute and convalescent) were obtained from the United States, Italy and Spain. T cells, B-cell-depleted T cells, or PBMCs supplied cDNA or gDNA.

V was shortened by 0 bases and J by 5 bases, with 12 bases between the two germline ends. CDR3 length: 15 residues. The germline CDR1 and CDR2 sequences are MNHNS and SASEGT. Cohort 3 recovered donors had two negative PCRs, clearance, or symptom resolution. TCRdb's copy holds only in-frame clones and misses some; the assay was immunoSEQ multiplex PCR. The data show about 230,000 clones, around 86% seen once. The chain recombines TRBV6-1 with TRBJ2-3; D gene unclear. Sequenced input: PBMCs or T cells enriched from blood (not recorded which). This clonotype originated in a man younger than 35 who had recovered from COVID-19. Here the CDR3 reads CASSEANRNEDTQYF. CDR3 in DNA: TGTGCCAGCAGTGAAGCCAACAGAAATGAAGATACGCAGTATTTT.